The T cell receptor (beta chain) under discussion was sequenced for a study of molecular identifiers for immune sequencing clone quantification. The wider study: Replicate experiments divided RNA from around 20,000 or 100,000 naive CD8 cells into five parts and sequenced four.

With regard to this clonotype: A much larger clone differs by one base, so this may be a read error.

Preparation methods for the bulk TCR libraries were those previously described, with listed TCR primers. TCRdb reanalysed the PCR reads using MiXCR and keeps one entry per CDR3 protein. The sample has some 91,000 distinct CDR3 sequences; around 24% are singletons. CDR3 length: 13 residues. CDR1 and CDR2 (germline): SGHRS, YFSETQ. The authors gated naive CD8 T cells as CD8+CD4-CCR7+CD45RA+ for sorting. This TCR was recovered from a human donor in good health. Some libraries in this study had Jurkat cell RNA spiked in. The chain employs TRBV5-1 and TRBJ1-1, with D unresolved. The sample taken for sequencing was naive CD8+ T cells from blood, with Jurkat cell RNA spiked in. The subset is: FACS-sorted CD8+CD4-CCR7+CD45RA+ naive T cells. The CDR3 protein is CASSLSENTGAFF. In DNA form, the CDR3 reads TGCGCCAGCAGCTTGAGCGAGAACACTGGAGCTTTCTTT.